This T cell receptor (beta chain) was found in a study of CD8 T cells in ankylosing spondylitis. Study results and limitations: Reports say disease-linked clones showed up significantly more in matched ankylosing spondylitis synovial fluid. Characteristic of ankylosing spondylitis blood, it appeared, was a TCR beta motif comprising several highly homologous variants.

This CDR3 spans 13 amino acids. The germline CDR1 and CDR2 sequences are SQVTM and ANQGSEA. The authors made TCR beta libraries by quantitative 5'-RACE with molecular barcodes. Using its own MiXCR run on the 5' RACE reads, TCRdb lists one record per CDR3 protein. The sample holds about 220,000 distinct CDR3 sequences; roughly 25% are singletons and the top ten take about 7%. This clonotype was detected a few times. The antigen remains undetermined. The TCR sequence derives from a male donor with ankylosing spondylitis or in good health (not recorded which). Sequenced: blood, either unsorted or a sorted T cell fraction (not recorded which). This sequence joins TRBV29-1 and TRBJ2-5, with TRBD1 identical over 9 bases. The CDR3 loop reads CRAGTGFGETQYF. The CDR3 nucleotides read TGCAGGGCCGGGACAGGGTTTGGTGAGACCCAGTACTTC.